This T cell receptor (beta chain) was sequenced in a study of blood T cells in healthy people across ages. General study points: It was not known whether donors were CMV positive (a possible confounder of expanded clonotype changes). Roughly linear age-related decline in beta diversity appeared, significant by age about 37.

A second PCR, run for roughly 7 to 11 cycles, used a sample-barcoded 5' primer plus a J-beta primer mix. A 12-random-nucleotide template-switch adaptor tagged each cDNA molecule. Each CDR3 protein is one row after TCRdb ran MiXCR on the 5' RACE reads. The data show 600,000 to 1,000,000 distinct CDR3 sequences, with 58% seen just once and roughly 22% held by the top ten. Note on this clonotype: The antigen remains undetermined.

CDR1 and CDR2 (germline): SQVTM, ANQGSEA. The CDR3 has 15 residues. V dropped 3 bases and J dropped 8; count of bases not matched to a gene: 15. The chain recombines TRBV29-1 with TRBJ1-2, with 7 positions matching TRBD1. The TCR sequence derives from a man aged 25 to 45 in good health. The sequenced material came from blood. The DNA for the CDR3 is TGCAGCGTTGACCGGCTAGGGACAGCCATCAGAGGCTACACCTTC. Translation gives CSVDRLGTAIRGYTF.